Listed here is a single T cell receptor beta chain. Its antigen is not identified. V was shortened by 0 bases and J by 0 bases, with 3 bases between the two germline ends. This CDR3 region has 15 residues. The germline V gene has CDR1 LNHNV and CDR2 YYDKDF (reference sequence). Sequenced by immunoSEQ multiplex PCR; TCRdb stores in-frame clones only, minus some. The table records 24,000 or so clones, around 63% of them present only once. These data originate in a study of T cell clones after liver transplantation. Study-level background: HCV positivity affected three of eight recipients; the rest lacked autoimmune or viral indications. At least one year of complete immunosuppression withdrawal without enzymes over twice normal defined tolerance. Without induction therapy, subjects received standard immunosuppression until 12-24 months post-transplant.

Study-wide results and caveats: Compared with third party-reactive sequences, donor-reactive ones declined more, independent of withdrawal success.

Here the sequenced sample was CD4+ T cells from blood, taken before liver transplant. This receptor was obtained from a human donor who received a liver transplant. The gene calls are TRBV15 and TRBJ1-6; D unresolved. CDR3 region: CATSRDNSYNSPLHF. Here the CDR3 DNA reads TGTGCCACCAGCAGAGATAACTCCTATAATTCACCCCTCCACTTT.